The 23 T cell receptor beta chains given below trace back to one sample, sequenced in a study of metastatic and nonmetastatic thyroid tumors. TCRdb ran MiXCR on the PCR reads. The sample has around 34,000 clones; about 15% are singletons. Until they underwent thyroid surgery, no patient had received any treatment. Sequencing was carried out using blood. These TCRs come from a female donor with papillary thyroid cancer or a benign thyroid nodule (not recorded which). Some clones in this sample may be carry-over from other donors' samples.

Ten or more counts support this clone. V is TRBV28 and J is TRBJ1-2; 8 bases match TRBD1. The V and J ends lost 5 bases and 3 bases, in that order; junction bases with no gene match: 11. The CDR3 has 16 amino acids. Germline CDR1 MDHEN, CDR2 SYDVKM. The CDR3 sequence: CASSHPRQGFHYGYTF. DNA of the CDR3: TGTGCCAGCAGTCACCCTCGACAGGGGTTTCACTATGGCTACACCTTC.

This chain joins TRBV7-8 and TRBJ2-7, with a possible D match to TRBD1 (6 bases). V was cut by 7 bases and J by 6 bases, with 19 bases left in between. The CDR3 has 14 amino acids. Germline CDR1 and CDR2: SGHVS and FQNEAQ. CDR3 nucleotides: TGTGCCAGCACCCCGGGACATTGGGCGGCCGAGCAGTACTTC. This gives the protein CASTPGHWAAEQYF.

This clone was detected only a few times. The junction shows a germline mismatch at one end, possibly a read error. The V and J genes are TRBV6-1 and TRBJ2-7, with TRBD2 as a possible D gene (7 bases). Germline V gene data show CDR1 as MNHNS and CDR2 as SASEGT. There are 14 residues in the CDR3. CDR3 sequence: CASIEGGESREQYF. The DNA of the CDR3 is TGTGCCAGCATTGAAGGGGGGGAAAGTCGCGAGCAGTACTTC.

This clone has ten or more counts. The V call is TRBV10-3, the J call TRBJ1-5; 7 bases align to TRBD1. Germline V CDR1 and CDR2: ENHRY, SYGVKD. Trimming at V came to 10 bases and at J to 3 bases, leaving 15 bases not matched to a gene. CDR3 length equals 16 residues. This CDR3 reads CATASSGTDYNQPQHF. CDR3 coding DNA: TGTGCCACCGCGTCTTCCGGGACAGATTACAATCAGCCCCAGCATTTT.

This clone was recorded many times. The J gene is TRBJ2-3, the V gene TRBV5-4, with D perhaps given as TRBD1 or TRBD2 (5 bases each). Germline V lookup: CDR1 SGHNT, CDR2 YYREEE (reference sequence). The V gene lost 0 bases and the J gene lost 5 bases, with 19 bases spanning the gap. The CDR3 sequence is 17 residues long. The CDR3 DNA reads as TGTGCCAGCAGCTTGGGGAATTGGGGGTTGATTAAAGATACGCAGTATTTT. Residues: CASSLGNWGLIKDTQYF.

This clone has a count of ten or more. This chain joins TRBV15 and TRBJ1-1, with D perhaps matching TRBD1 (5 bases). Germline loops: CDR1 LNHNV, CDR2 YYDKDF (reference sequence). Trimming stripped 0 bases from V and 3 bases from J, with 11 bases between. CDR3 length: 15 residues. For the CDR3, the DNA is TGTGCCACCAGCAGAGATCGGGACGGTTACACTGAAGCTTTCTTT. Translating it yields CATSRDRDGYTEAFF. Using reference TRBV15 and TRBJ1-1 for the parts outside the CDR3, the full variable domain is DAMVIQNPRYQVTQFGKPVTLSCSQTLNHNVMYWYQQKSSQAPKLLFHYYDKDFNNEADTPDNFQSRRPNTSFCFLDIRSPGLGDTAMYLCATSRDRDGYTEAFFGQGTRLTVV.

This clone was recorded at least ten times. The chain links TRBV29-1 to TRBJ2-7; perhaps D is TRBD1 or TRBD2 (5 bases each). Germline CDR1 SQVTM, CDR2 ANQGSEA. CDR3 length: 12 amino acids. V dropped 4 bases and J dropped 1 base, with 8 bases sitting between them. In nucleotides, the CDR3 is TGCAGCGTTGTAGGGACGTCCTACGAGCAGTACTTC. This translates into CSVVGTSYEQYF.

Only a few counts were recorded for this clone. This chain links TRBV6-2 or TRBV6-3 with TRBJ2-5, with D possibly being TRBD2 (5 bases). The V end lost 7 bases, the J end lost 5 bases, and 20 bases lay between the germline ends. The CDR3 length is 15 residues. In germline, CDR1 is MNHEY, CDR2 SVGEGT. CDR3 residues: CASIPGRADSETQYF. DNA for the CDR3: TGTGCCAGCATCCCCGGGCGGGCCGACTCGGAGACCCAGTACTTC.

This clone was recorded at least ten times. This chain joins TRBV18 and TRBJ2-2; D gene unclear. The germline V gene has CDR1 KGHSH and CDR2 LQKENI. The CDR3 covers 13 residues. Deletions cut 1 base from V and 1 base from J, with 1 base between. CDR3 DNA: TGTGCCAGCTCACCACTGAACACCGGGGAGCTGTTTTTT. Protein sequence: CASSPLNTGELFF.

This clone was found many times. The CDR3 loop is CASSLAEGGNEQFF. CDR3 nucleotides: TGTGCCAGCAGTCTAGCGGAAGGGGGCAATGAGCAGTTCTTC. The gene calls are TRBV6-4 and TRBJ2-1; weak D call: TRBD2 (7 bases). The CDR3 covers 14 residues. The germline V gene has CDR1 MRHNA and CDR2 SNTAGT. V lost 5 bases and J 6 bases, leaving 14 bases between the germline ends.

Concerning this clone itself: Germline is not matched at one junction end, which may reflect a read error. The chain is built from TRBV12-3 or TRBV12-4 and TRBJ2-2, with D perhaps matching TRBD1 or TRBD2 (5 bases each). This CDR3 region has 15 residues. The CDR3 nucleotides read TGTACCAGCATCCCGGTGGGGCCGGGCGGGGGGGAGCTGTTTTTT. This encodes CTSIPVGPGGGELFF.

This clone was detected many times. This rearrangement joins TRBV2 to TRBJ2-5; TRBD2 is a possible D gene (5 bases). The CDR3 has 15 amino acids. The germline CDR1 and CDR2 sequences are SNHLY and FYNNEI. The germline V and J ends were trimmed by 4 bases and 1 base, with 13 bases remaining between them. DNA for the CDR3: TGTGCCAGCAGTGCCTCTAGCAGGATCCAAGAGACCCAGTACTTC. Translated, it gives CASSASSRIQETQYF.

As concerns this clone: Mismatch with germline at one junction end may stem from a read error. The V and J genes are TRBV18 and TRBJ2-3; 8 nucleotides match TRBD2. The length of the CDR3 is 16 residues. Germline lookup yields CDR1 KGHSH and CDR2 LQKENI. CDR3 bases: TGTACCAGCTCGAGACTAGCGAGAGAATGGACAGATACGCAGTATTTT. This gives the protein CTSSRLAREWTDTQYF.

This clone occurred many times. The rearrangement joins TRBV30 to TRBJ2-3; the D is unclear. CDR1 is GTSNPN, CDR2 SVGIG, per germline (reference sequence). This CDR3 comprises 14 residues. With 4 bases removed from V and 2 bases from J, the gap between germline ends came to 13 bases. DNA for the CDR3: TGTGCCTGGACTCTGGGCAGGAACACAGATACGCAGTATTTT. Translating it yields CAWTLGRNTDTQYF.

The chain carries TRBV28 and TRBJ1-1, with 9 bases that match TRBD1. Germline values: CDR1 MDHEN, CDR2 SYDVKM. Trimming cost V 4 bases and J 3 bases; bases outside gene matches: 6. The CDR3 totals 15 residues. The DNA for the CDR3 is TGTGCCAGCAGTTCACAGGGGGCCATCGACACTGAAGCTTTCTTT. Residues: CASSSQGAIDTEAFF.

This clone is medium-sized (0.01 to 0.1%) by share. The chain uses TRBV5-1 and TRBJ2-1; D unresolved. The CDR3 covers 14 residues. V lost 6 bases, J lost 0 bases, and 10 bases lay in between. Germline loops: CDR1 SGHRS, CDR2 YFSETQ. The CDR3 loop reads CASTLSSSYNEQFF. The CDR3 DNA reads TGCGCCAGCACACTCAGTAGCTCCTACAATGAGCAGTTCTTC.

This clone was seen many times. The V call is TRBV5-1, the J call TRBJ2-7, with D unclear. This CDR3 is 13 amino acids long. Germline V gene data show CDR1 as SGHRS and CDR2 as YFSETQ. Trimming removed 7 bases from V and 2 bases from J, with 13 bases in between. CDR3 sequence (DNA): TGCGCCAGCTCCTTGACGAGAACCTACGAGCAGTACTTC. It yields the protein CASSLTRTYEQYF.

This chain connects TRBV20-1 to TRBJ2-2; tentatively, D is TRBD2 (6 bases). The CDR3 runs to 14 residues. Germline assignment: CDR1 DFQATT and CDR2 SNEGSKA (reference sequence). The V end lost 6 bases, the J end lost 5 bases, and 16 bases lay between the germline ends. In nucleotides, the CDR3 is TGCAGTGCCAGCGGGCAGACGGCGACCGGGGAGCTGTTTTTT. This gives the protein CSASGQTATGELFF.

This clone was seen ten or more times. This chain connects TRBV15 to TRBJ1-1; 7 bases are a match to TRBD1. This CDR3 comprises 15 residues. Losses at the gene ends were 5 bases for V and 8 bases for J; bases not matched to a gene: 14. Per the germline V gene, CDR1 is LNHNV and CDR2 is YYDKDF (reference sequence). The CDR3 nucleotides read TGTGCCACCAGCCCTCGGACAGGATCGACGGCCGAAGCTTTCTTT. This gives the protein CATSPRTGSTAEAFF.

The rearrangement uses TRBV30 and TRBJ2-1, with no clear D. Germline loops: CDR1 GTSNPN, CDR2 SVGIG (reference sequence). The germline V and J ends were trimmed by 0 bases and 8 bases, with 8 bases remaining between them. The CDR3 length is 12 residues. The DNA of the CDR3 is TGTGCCTGGAGTGTACTCGTTGATGAGCAGTTCTTC. Amino acids: CAWSVLVDEQFF. Supplemented by reference TRBV30 and TRBJ2-1, the full variable domain reads SQTIHQWPATLVQPVGSPLSLECTVEGTSNPNLYWYRQAAGRGLQLLFYSVGIGQISSEVPQNLSASRPQDRQFILSSKKLLLSDSGFYLCAWSVLVDEQFFGPGTRLTVL.

This clone has ten or more counts. The V call is TRBV6-1, the J call TRBJ2-7, with no clear D. With 5 bases removed from V and 6 bases from J, the gap between germline ends came to 14 bases. Germline V gives CDR1 MNHNS, CDR2 SASEGT. The CDR3 length is 13 residues. The CDR3 region has the DNA TGTGCCAGCAGTTCCCCTCCCCCCAGCGAGCAGTACTTC. Translation: CASSSPPPSEQYF.

This clone was recorded many times. V usage is TRBV5-1 and J usage is TRBJ2-1; D ambiguous. The CDR3 loop spans 12 amino acids. The V end was cut by 5 bases, the J end by 0 bases, with 3 bases between. Per germline, CDR1 SGHRS and CDR2 YFSETQ. This CDR3 reads CASRDSYNEQFF. Here the CDR3 DNA reads TGCGCCAGCAGGGACTCCTACAATGAGCAGTTCTTC.

The V gene is TRBV10-1, the J gene TRBJ1-5; D gene ambiguous. The germline gives CDR1 WNHNN, CDR2 SYGVQD (reference sequence). The V and J ends lost 4 bases and 6 bases respectively, with 13 bases between them. The CDR3 has 14 amino acids. The CDR3 sequence is CASSGKGRAQPQHF. The CDR3 DNA follows: TGCGCCAGCAGTGGAAAAGGGAGGGCTCAGCCCCAGCATTTT.